This TCR beta chain was documented in a study of T cell responses to AZD1222 COVID-19 vaccine. Study outcomes and limitations: White British people made up most donors, females outnumbered males, and clonal diversity was possibly underestimated. Without day 14 samples, only post-peak T cell repertoires were studied.

Worth noting for this clone: The target antigen is unknown.

Sequencing was performed with immunoSEQ multiplex PCR; in TCRdb, only in-frame clones are kept and a portion is missing. The sample lists around 150,000 clones, about 92% occurring once. The CDR3 is 16 amino acids. CDR1 is SNHLY and CDR2 is FYNNEI in the germline V gene. Trimming shortened V by 6 bases and J by 5 bases, and 17 bases separated the two germline ends. This sample comprised peripheral blood, obtained on day 0 of MenACWY control vaccination. The sequence was obtained from an adult in good health. This chain links TRBV2 with TRBJ1-6, with D possibly matching TRBD1 (5 bases). The CDR3 DNA reads TGTGCCAGCAGGCGCGGTGGGGGAGCGAATAATTCACCCCTCCACTTT. This sequence encodes CASRRGGGANNSPLHF.